This entry is about one T cell receptor beta chain. Antigen: not known. The data are from a study of cytomegalovirus exposure and HLA in healthy donors. Germline V gene data show CDR1 as SGHDT and CDR2 as YYEEEE. The CDR3 length is 14 residues. V was pared by 4 bases and J by 0 bases, with 11 bases between. The primer mix had 60 Vbeta and 13 Jbeta primers. The protocol was immunoSEQ multiplex PCR, while the TCRdb copy is restricted to in-frame clones and leaves out a portion. The sample records about 190,000 clones, around 75% being singletons. General study findings and limits: Earlier analysis found most TCR beta V segments productive about 87% or about 30% of the time. Later work showed greater clonal expansion in HLA-associated TCR beta chains than in equally common others. Excluded: some indistinguishable V segments such as TRBV6-2 and TRBV6-3. Overall, 164 TCR beta chains were annotated as cytomegalovirus-associated.

This receptor was taken from a man aged 40-55 years in good health and CMV-seropositive. The chain has TRBV5-6 and TRBJ2-7; weak D call: TRBD2 (6 bases). Specimen: PBMCs. The DNA for the CDR3 is TGTGCCAGCAGCCCCCCTAGCGTCTCCTACGAGCAGTACTTC. Residues: CASSPPSVSYEQYF.